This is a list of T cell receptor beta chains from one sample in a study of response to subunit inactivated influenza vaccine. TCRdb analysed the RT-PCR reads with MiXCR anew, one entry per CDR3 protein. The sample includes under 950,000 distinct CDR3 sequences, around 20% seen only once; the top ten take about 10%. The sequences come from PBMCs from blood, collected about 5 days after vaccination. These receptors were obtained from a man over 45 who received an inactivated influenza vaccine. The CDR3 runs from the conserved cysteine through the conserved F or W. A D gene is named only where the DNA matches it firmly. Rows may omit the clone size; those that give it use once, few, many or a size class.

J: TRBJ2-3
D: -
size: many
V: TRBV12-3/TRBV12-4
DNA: TGTGCCAGCAGTCCCGAGGTAGATACGCAGTATTTT
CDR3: CASSPEVDTQYF

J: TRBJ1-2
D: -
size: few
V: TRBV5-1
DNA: TGCGCCAGCAGCTTGGGCCCCCAGGGACCCTATGGCTACACCTTC
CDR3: CASSLGPQGPYGYTF

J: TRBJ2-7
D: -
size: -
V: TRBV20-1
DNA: TGCAGTGCTATGCGAGCGGGCGAAGCCTACGAGCAGTACTTC
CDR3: CSAMRAGEAYEQYF

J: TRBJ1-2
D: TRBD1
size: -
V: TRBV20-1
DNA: TGCAGTGCAGAGACAGGGGTTCGAGGCTACACCTTC
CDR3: CSAETGVRGYTF

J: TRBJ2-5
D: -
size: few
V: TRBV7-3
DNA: TGTGCCAGCAGCAACGGGGGTTTAGGGGAGACCCAGTACTTC
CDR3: CASSNGGLGETQYF

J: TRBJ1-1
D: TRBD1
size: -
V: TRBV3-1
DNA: TGTGCCAGCAGCCAGGGACAGCTTTCCAACACTGAAGCTTTCTTT
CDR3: CASSQGQLSNTEAFF

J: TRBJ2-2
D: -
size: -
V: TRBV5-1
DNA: TGCGCCAGCGCAAGATCTAACCAGAACACCGGGGAGCTGTTTTTT
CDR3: CASARSNQNTGELFF

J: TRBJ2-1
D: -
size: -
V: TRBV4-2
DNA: TGTGCCAGCAGCCAAGATGCAGGCTACAATGAGCAGTTCTTC
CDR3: CASSQDAGYNEQFF

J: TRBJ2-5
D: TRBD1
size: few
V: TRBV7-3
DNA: TGTGCCAGCAGCTCCGGGACAGGGGTCGTAGAGACCCAGTACTTC
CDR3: CASSSGTGVVETQYF

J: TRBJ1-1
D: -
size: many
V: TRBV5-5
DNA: TGTGCCAGCAGCCGGAGGATATTGGGCACTGAAGCTTTCTTT
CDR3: CASSRRILGTEAFF

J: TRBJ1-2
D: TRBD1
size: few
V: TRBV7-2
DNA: TGTGCCAGCAGCTTCAGGGGGCAAGACTATGGCTACACCTTC
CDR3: CASSFRGQDYGYTF

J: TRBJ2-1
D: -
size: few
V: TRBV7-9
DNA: TGTGCCAGCAGCTTAGAACAGGGAAAGATAAGTGAGCAGTTCTTC
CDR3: CASSLEQGKISEQFF

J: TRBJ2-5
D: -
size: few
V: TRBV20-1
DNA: TGCAGTGCTAGTCTCCCAACAGACCAAGAGACCCAGTACTTC
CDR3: CSASLPTDQETQYF